The clone carrying this T cell receptor (beta chain) has a handful of counts. Antigen unknown. The PCR made use of 60 Vbeta and 13 Jbeta primers. Profiled with immunoSEQ multiplex PCR; TCRdb holds only in-frame clones, not every one. Among under 200,000 clones listed, 82% were seen once. The data were obtained in a study of cytomegalovirus exposure and HLA in healthy donors. This CDR3 comprises 15 residues. Germline trimming cut 7 bases from V and 0 bases from J; bases unmatched to any gene: 10. Per the germline V gene, CDR1 is SQVTM and CDR2 is ANQGSEA. Findings and caveats of the study: A later look showed TCR association rates differing by HLA locus, highest for DRB1 and lowest for HLA-C. From TCR beta sequences, most subjects' HLA-A and HLA-B alleles were reportedly predicted accurately.

The chain carries TRBV29-1 and TRBJ2-3, with 7 bases fitting TRBD2. The source of this sequence is a girl aged 2-10 years in good health and CMV-seropositive. Specimen: PBMCs. The DNA for the CDR3 is TGCAGCGCCCGGACTAGGGGCCCGAGCACAGATACGCAGTATTTT. Translated, it gives CSARTRGPSTDTQYF.